Each of the 4 T cell receptor beta chains below was sequenced from the same sample in a study of T cell repertoires in cytomegalovirus infection. MiXCR, applied by TCRdb to the reads, yields one record per CDR3 protein. This table holds about 500,000 distinct CDR3 sequences, 30% to 40% found once. These receptors have no identified antigens. This material consisted of cultured PBMCs, taken from culture after CMV antigen stimulation. All receptors derive from a human donor in good health (CMV status not recorded). Some clones in this sample may be carry-over from other donors' samples.

This clonotype was seen many times. J is TRBJ1-5 and V is TRBV14, with D tentatively TRBD1 (5 bases). Trimming removed 0 bases at V and 0 bases at J, with 24 bases between. There are 21 residues in the CDR3. Germline lookup yields CDR1 SGHDN and CDR2 FVKESK. The CDR3 region has the DNA TGTGCCAGCAGCCAAGAGAGTCAAACTATCCGGGGGAACCATAGCAATCAGCCCCAGCATTTT. This encodes CASSQESQTIRGNHSNQPQHF.

The chain couples TRBV7-3 to TRBJ2-1, with 9 bases matching TRBD1. CDR1 and CDR2 (germline): SGHTA, FQGTGA. The V gene end was trimmed by 5 bases and the J gene end by 8 bases; junction bases not matched to a gene: 7. This CDR3 contains 14 residues. CDR3: CASSPRDRDDEQFF. DNA of the CDR3: TGTGCCAGCAGCCCCCGGGACAGGGACGATGAGCAGTTCTTC.

This chain joins TRBV6-1 and TRBJ1-1, with 8 nucleotides matching TRBD1. J lost 8 bases, V lost 5 bases, and 4 bases had no gene match. CDR3 size: 12 residues. Germline V gene sequence: CDR1 MNHNS, CDR2 SASEGT. The CDR3 DNA is TGTGCCAGCAGTCAGGGGGCCAAAGAAGCTTTCTTT. Translation gives CASSQGAKEAFF.

Ten or more counts support this clonotype. The V call is TRBV6-1, the J call TRBJ1-1; possible D gene TRBD1, 6 bases. Deletions cut 6 bases from V and 0 bases from J, with 20 bases between. CDR1 is MNHNS and CDR2 is SASEGT in the germline V gene. The CDR3 length is 17 residues. CDR3 sequence reads: CASSRNTGQLMNTEAFF. CDR3 coding DNA: TGTGCCAGCAGCCGTAACACTGGACAGTTAATGAACACTGAAGCTTTCTTT.